Listed here are 5 T cell receptor beta chains from one sample, sequenced in a study of technical replicates of blood from a few donors. Clones were sequenced by immunoSEQ multiplex PCR, and TCRdb holds only the in-frame ones, with some missing. The sample carries 95,000 or so clones, 85% to 95% recorded once. The specimen was T cells isolated from PBMCs. These receptors were obtained from a human donor in good health.

This chain joins TRBV6-5 and TRBJ2-7, with 12 bases fitting TRBD2. V lost 4 bases to trimming and J lost 3 bases; unmatched junction nucleotides: 7. There are 16 residues in the CDR3. Germline-derived CDR1 and CDR2 are MNHEY and SVGAGI. CDR3 DNA: TGTGCCAGCAGTTCAACCCGGACTAGCGGGATCTACGAGCAGTACTTC. Translated, it gives CASSSTRTSGIYEQYF.

The V and J genes are TRBV30 and TRBJ2-7; D may be TRBD2 (6 bases). V was trimmed by 4 bases and J by 0 bases, leaving 16 bases between them. The CDR3 runs to 15 residues. The V gene's germline CDR1 is GTSNPN and CDR2 SVGIG (reference sequence). CDR3 sequence (DNA): TGTGCCTGGACCGACGGGAGCGTAGCCTCCTACGAGCAGTACTTC. This gives the protein CAWTDGSVASYEQYF.

The chain employs TRBV2 and TRBJ2-7; the match to TRBD2 covers 8 bases. Trimming at V came to 4 bases and at J to 3 bases, leaving 2 bases not matched to a gene. The CDR3 contains 13 residues. In germline, CDR1 is SNHLY, CDR2 FYNNEI. DNA for the CDR3: TGTGCCAGCAGTGGTAGCGGGGTCTACGAGCAGTACTTC. Amino acids: CASSGSGVYEQYF.

This chain connects TRBV9 to TRBJ1-3, with D perhaps matching TRBD1 (6 bases). V lost 6 bases and J 4 bases, leaving 14 bases between the germline ends. Germline V CDR1 and CDR2: SGDLS, YYNGEE. The CDR3 spans 14 residues. This CDR3 reads CASTESGTGNTIYF. CDR3 DNA: TGTGCCAGCACCGAATCAGGGACAGGAAACACCATATATTTT.

The chain has TRBV27 and TRBJ2-3, with a tentative D call TRBD2 (6 bases). V was trimmed by 3 bases and J by 3 bases, leaving 13 bases between them. The CDR3 spans 15 residues. CDR1 and CDR2 (germline): MNHEY, SMNVEV (reference sequence). CDR3 protein: CASSFTGLVTDTQYF. CDR3 DNA sequence: TGTGCCAGCAGTTTTACGGGACTGGTGACAGATACGCAGTATTTT.